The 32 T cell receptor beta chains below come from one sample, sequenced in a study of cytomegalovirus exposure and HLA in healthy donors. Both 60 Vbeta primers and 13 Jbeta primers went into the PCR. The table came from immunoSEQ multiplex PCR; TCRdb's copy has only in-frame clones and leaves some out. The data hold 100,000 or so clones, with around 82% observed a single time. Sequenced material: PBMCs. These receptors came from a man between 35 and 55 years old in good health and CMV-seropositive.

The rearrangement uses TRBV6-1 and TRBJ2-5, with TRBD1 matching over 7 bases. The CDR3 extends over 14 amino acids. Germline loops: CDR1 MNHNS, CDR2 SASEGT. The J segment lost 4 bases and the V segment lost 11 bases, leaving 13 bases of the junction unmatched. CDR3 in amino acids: CAHGKKQGRETQYF. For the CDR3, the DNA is TGTGCCCATGGGAAGAAACAGGGGAGAGAGACCCAGTACTTC.

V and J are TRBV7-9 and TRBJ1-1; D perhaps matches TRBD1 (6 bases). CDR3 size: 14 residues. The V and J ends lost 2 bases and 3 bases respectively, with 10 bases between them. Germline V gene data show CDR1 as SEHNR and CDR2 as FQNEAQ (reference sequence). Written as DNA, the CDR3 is TGTGCCAGCAGCTTAAAACGGACAGACACTGAAGCTTTCTTT. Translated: CASSLKRTDTEAFF.

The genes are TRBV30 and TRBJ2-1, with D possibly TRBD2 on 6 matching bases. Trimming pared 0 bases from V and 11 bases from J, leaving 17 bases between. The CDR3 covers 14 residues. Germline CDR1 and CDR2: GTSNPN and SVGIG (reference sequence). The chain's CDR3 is CAWSVRGAGPQQFF. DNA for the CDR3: TGTGCCTGGAGTGTACGGGGCGCGGGGCCACAGCAGTTCTTC.

The CDR3 sequence is CASSQNSGGDEQYF. The CDR3 DNA follows: TGCGCCAGCAGCCAGAATTCGGGGGGCGACGAGCAGTACTTC. This chain connects TRBV4-1 to TRBJ2-7, with D perhaps matching TRBD2 (7 bases). The V end lost 3 bases, the J end lost 5 bases, and 14 bases lay between the germline ends. The CDR3 spans 14 residues. CDR1 and CDR2 (germline): MGHRA, YSYEKL.

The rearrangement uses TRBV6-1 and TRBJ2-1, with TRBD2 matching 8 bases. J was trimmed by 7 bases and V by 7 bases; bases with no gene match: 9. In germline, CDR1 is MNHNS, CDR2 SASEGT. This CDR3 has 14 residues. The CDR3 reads CASNDPGLGNEQFF. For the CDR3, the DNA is TGTGCCAGCAACGACCCGGGACTAGGGAATGAGCAGTTCTTC.

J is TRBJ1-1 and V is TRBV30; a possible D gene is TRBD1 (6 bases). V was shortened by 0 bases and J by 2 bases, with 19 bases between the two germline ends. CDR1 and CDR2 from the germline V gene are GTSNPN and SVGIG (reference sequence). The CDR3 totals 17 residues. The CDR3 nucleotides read TGTGCCTGGAGTGTACAGGGAGGGTTGGGAATAAACACTGAAGCTTTCTTT. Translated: CAWSVQGGLGINTEAFF.

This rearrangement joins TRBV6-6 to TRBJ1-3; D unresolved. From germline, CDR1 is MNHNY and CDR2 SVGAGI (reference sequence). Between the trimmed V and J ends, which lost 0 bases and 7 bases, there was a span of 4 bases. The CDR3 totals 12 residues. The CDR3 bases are TGTGCCAGCAGTTACTCCGTGAACACCATATATTTT. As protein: CASSYSVNTIYF.

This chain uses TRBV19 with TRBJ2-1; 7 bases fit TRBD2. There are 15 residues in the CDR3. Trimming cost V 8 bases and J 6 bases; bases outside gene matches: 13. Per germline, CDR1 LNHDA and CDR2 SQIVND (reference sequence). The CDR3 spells CASGISGSPINEQFF. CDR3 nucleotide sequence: TGTGCCAGTGGGATTAGCGGGTCGCCCATCAATGAGCAGTTCTTC.

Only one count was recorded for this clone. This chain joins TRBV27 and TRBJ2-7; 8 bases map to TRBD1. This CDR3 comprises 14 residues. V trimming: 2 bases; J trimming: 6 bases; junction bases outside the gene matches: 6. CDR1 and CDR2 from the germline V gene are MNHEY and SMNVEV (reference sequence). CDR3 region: CASSLIDRGSEQYF. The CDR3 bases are TGTGCCAGCAGTTTAATAGACAGGGGATCCGAGCAGTACTTC.

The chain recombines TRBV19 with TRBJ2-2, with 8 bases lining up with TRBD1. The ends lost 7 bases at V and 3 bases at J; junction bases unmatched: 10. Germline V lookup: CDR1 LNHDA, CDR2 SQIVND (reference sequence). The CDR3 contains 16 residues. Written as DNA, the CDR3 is TGTGCCAGTATTAGCGGTCAGGGGGCTTACACCGGGGAGCTGTTTTTT. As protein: CASISGQGAYTGELFF.

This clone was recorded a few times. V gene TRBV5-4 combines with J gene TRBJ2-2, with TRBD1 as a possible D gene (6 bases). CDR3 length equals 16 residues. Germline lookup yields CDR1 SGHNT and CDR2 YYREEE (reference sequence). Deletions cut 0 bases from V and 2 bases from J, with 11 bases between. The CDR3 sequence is CASSLEQGFNTGELFF. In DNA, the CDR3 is TGTGCCAGCAGCTTGGAACAGGGTTTTAACACCGGGGAGCTGTTTTTT. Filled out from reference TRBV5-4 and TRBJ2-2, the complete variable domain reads ETGVTQSPTHLIKTRGQQVTLRCSSQSGHNTVSWYQQALGQGPQFIFQYYREEENGRGNFPPRFSGLQFPNYSSELNVNALELDDSALYLCASSLEQGFNTGELFFGEGSRLTVL.

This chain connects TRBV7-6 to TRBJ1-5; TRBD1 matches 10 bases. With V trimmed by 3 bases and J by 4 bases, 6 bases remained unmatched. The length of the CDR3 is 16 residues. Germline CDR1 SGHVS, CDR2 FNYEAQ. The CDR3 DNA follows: TGTGCCAGCAGCTTGCTTGGGGGACAGGGGAATCAGCCCCAGCATTTT. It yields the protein CASSLLGGQGNQPQHF. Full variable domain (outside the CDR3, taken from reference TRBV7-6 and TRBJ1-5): GAGVSQSPRYKVTKRGQDVALRCDPISGHVSLYWYRQALGQGPEFLTYFNYEAQQDKSGLPNDRFSAERPEGSISTLTIQRTEQRDSAMYRCASSLLGGQGNQPQHFGDGTRLSIL.

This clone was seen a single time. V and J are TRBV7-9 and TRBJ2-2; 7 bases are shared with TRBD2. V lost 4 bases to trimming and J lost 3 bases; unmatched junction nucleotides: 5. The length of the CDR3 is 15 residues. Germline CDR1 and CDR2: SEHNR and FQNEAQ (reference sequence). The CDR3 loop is CASSSTGGDTGELFF. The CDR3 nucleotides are TGTGCCAGCAGCTCCACGGGGGGTGACACCGGGGAGCTGTTTTTT. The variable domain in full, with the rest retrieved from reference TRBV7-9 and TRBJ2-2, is DTGVSQNPRHKITKRGQNVTFRCDPISEHNRLYWYRQTLGQGPEFLTYFQNEAQLEKSRLLSDRFSAERPKGSFSTLEIQRTEQGDSAMYLCASSSTGGDTGELFFGEGSRLTVL.

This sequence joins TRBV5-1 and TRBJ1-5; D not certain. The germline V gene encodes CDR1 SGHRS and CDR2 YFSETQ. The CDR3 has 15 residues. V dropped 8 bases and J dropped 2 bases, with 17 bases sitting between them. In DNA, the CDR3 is TGCGCCAGTAGTTCTTCGTCAGGCGGCAATCAGCCCCAGCATTTT. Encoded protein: CASSSSSGGNQPQHF. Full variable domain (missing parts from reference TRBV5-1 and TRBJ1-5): KAGVTQTPRYLIKTRGQQVTLSCSPISGHRSVSWYQQTPGQGLQFLFEYFSETQRNKGNFPGRFSGRQFSNSRSEMNVSTLELGDSALYLCASSSSSGGNQPQHFGDGTRLSIL.

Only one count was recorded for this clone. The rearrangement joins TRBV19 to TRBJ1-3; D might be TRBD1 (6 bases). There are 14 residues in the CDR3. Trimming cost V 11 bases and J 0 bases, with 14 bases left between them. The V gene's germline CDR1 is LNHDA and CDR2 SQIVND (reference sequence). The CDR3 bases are TGTGCCGCCGGACAGCCGTCCTCTGGAAACACCATATATTTT. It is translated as CAAGQPSSGNTIYF.

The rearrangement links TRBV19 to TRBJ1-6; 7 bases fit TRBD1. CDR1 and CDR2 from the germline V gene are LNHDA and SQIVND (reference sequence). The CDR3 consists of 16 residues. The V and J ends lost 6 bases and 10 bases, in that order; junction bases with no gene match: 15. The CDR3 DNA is TGTGCCAGTAGGACAGGGTTAGAGAGGAGAATGTCACCCCTCCACTTT. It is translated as CASRTGLERRMSPLHF.

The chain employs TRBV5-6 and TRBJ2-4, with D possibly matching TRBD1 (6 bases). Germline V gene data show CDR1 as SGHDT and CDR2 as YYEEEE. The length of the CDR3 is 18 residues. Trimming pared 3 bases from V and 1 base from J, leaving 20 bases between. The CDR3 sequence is CASSSRTASFVAKNIQYF. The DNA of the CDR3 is TGTGCCAGCAGCTCAAGGACAGCGTCTTTCGTTGCCAAAAACATTCAGTACTTC.

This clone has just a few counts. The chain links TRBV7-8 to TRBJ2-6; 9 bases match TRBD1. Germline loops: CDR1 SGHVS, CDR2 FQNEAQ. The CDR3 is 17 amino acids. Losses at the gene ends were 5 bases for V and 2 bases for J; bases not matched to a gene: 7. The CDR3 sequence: CASSVPGTGTGANVLTF. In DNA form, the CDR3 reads TGTGCCAGCAGCGTTCCCGGGACAGGGACTGGGGCCAACGTCCTGACTTTC. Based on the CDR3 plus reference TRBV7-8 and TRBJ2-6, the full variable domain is GAGVSQSPRYKVAKRGQDVALRCDPISGHVSLFWYQQALGQGPEFLTYFQNEAQLDKSGLPSDRFFAERPEGSVSTLKIQRTQQEDSAVYLCASSVPGTGTGANVLTFGAGSRLTVL.

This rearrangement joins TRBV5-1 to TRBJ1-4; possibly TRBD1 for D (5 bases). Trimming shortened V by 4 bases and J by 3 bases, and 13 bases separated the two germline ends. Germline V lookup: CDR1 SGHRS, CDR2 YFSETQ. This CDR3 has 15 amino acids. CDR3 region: CASSRMGGSNEKLFF. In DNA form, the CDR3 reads TGCGCCAGCAGCAGGATGGGGGGATCTAATGAAAAACTGTTTTTT.

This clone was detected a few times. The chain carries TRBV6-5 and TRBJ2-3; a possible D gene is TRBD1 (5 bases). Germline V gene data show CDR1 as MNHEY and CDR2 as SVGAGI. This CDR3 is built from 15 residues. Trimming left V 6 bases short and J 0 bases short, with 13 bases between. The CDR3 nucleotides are TGTGCCAGCAGGGAAATGACAGTTAGCACAGATACGCAGTATTTT. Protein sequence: CASREMTVSTDTQYF.

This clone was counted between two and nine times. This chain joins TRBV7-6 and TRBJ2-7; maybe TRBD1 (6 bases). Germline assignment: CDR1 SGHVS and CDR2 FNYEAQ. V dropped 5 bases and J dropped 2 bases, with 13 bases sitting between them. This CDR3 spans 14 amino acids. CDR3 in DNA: TGTGCCAGCAGCCCGTCGGGACATACCTACGAGCAGTACTTC. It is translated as CASSPSGHTYEQYF.

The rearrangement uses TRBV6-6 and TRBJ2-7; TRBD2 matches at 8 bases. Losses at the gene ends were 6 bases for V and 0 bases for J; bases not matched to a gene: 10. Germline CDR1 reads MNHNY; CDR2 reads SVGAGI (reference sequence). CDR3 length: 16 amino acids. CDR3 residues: CASSKGLALSSYEQYF. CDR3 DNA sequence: TGTGCCAGCAGCAAAGGACTAGCCCTCAGCTCCTACGAGCAGTACTTC.

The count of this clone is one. The CDR3 loop is CASRTGLASGYTF. DNA for the CDR3: TGTGCCAGCAGAACAGGGTTGGCATCGGGCTACACCTTC. This chain connects TRBV28 to TRBJ1-2, with a weak D call TRBD1 (6 bases). The germline CDR1 and CDR2 sequences are MDHEN and SYDVKM. Trimming took off 6 bases at V and 8 bases at J, with 16 bases between the two ends. The CDR3 is 13 residues long.

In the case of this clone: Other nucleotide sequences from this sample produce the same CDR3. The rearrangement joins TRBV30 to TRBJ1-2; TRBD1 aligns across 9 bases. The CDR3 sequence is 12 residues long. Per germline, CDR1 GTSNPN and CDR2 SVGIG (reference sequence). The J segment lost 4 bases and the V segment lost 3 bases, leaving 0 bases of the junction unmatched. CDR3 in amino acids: CAWRQGAYGYTF. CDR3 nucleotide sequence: TGTGCCTGGAGACAGGGGGCCTATGGCTACACCTTC.

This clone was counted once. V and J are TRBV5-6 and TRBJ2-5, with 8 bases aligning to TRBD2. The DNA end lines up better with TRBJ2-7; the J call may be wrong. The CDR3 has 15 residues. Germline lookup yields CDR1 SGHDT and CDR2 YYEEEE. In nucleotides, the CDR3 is TGTGCCAGCAGCTTGGAGCCGGGAGGGGGTTACGAGCAGTACTTC. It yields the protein CASSLEPGGGYEQYF.

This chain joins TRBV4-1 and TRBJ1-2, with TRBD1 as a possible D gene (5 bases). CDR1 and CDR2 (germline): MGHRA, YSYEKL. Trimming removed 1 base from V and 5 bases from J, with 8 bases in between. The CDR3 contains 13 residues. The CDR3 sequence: CASSQGQQYGYTF. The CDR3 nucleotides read TGCGCCAGCAGCCAAGGACAGCAGTATGGCTACACCTTC.

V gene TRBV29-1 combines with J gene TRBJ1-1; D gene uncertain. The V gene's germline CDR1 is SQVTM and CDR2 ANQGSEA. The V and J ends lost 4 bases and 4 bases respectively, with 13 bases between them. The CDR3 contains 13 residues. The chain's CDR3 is CSVGRERSTEAFF. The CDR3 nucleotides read TGCAGCGTTGGGCGGGAGAGGAGCACTGAAGCTTTCTTT.

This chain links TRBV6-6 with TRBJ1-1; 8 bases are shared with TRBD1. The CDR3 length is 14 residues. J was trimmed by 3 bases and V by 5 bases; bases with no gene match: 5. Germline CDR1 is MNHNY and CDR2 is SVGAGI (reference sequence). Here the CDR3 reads CASSAGGADTEAFF. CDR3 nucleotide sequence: TGTGCCAGCAGTGCAGGGGGCGCGGACACTGAAGCTTTCTTT.

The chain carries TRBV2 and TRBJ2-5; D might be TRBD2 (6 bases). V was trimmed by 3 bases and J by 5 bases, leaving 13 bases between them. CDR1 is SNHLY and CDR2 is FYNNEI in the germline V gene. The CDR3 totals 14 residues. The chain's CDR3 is CASSDRRGGETQYF. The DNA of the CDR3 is TGTGCCAGCAGTGACCGGCGGGGTGGGGAGACCCAGTACTTC.

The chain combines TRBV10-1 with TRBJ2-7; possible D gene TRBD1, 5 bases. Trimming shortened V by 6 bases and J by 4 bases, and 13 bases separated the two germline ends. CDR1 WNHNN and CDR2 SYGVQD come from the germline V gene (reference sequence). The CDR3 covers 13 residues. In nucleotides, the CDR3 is TGCGCCAGCAGGAAGGGGCAGGGATACGAGCAGTACTTC. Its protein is CASRKGQGYEQYF.

The CDR3 nucleotides are TGTGCCAGCTCAAGACAAACAGGGAGCAATCAGCCCCAGCATTTT. Translation gives CASSRQTGSNQPQHF. The chain carries TRBV18 and TRBJ1-5, with D perhaps matching TRBD1 (6 bases). V was clipped by 5 bases and J by 1 base, with 12 bases between them. The CDR3 is made up of 15 amino acids. Looked up from germline, CDR1 is KGHSH and CDR2 is LQKENI.

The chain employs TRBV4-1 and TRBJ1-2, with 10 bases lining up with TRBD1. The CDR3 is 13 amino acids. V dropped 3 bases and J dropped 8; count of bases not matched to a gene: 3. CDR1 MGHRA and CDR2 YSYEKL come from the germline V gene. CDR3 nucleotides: TGCGCCAGCAGCCATCGGGACAGGGGAGGCTACACCTTC. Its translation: CASSHRDRGGYTF.